This passage covers 25 T cell receptor beta chains from one sample sequenced in a study of cytomegalovirus exposure and HLA in healthy donors. The PCR made use of 60 Vbeta and 13 Jbeta primers. Clones were sequenced by immunoSEQ multiplex PCR, and TCRdb holds only the in-frame ones, with some missing. The data hold about 150,000 clones, with about a tenth observed a single time. Sequencing input: PBMCs. The receptors stem from a male donor in good health and CMV-seronegative.

This clone was picked up a small number of times. The V and J genes are TRBV5-1 and TRBJ1-5; D perhaps matches TRBD1 (5 bases). The CDR3 sequence is 16 residues long. V was cut by 3 bases and J by 2 bases, with 15 bases left in between. The germline gives CDR1 SGHRS, CDR2 YFSETQ. CDR3 in amino acids: CASSSGAGSGNQPQHF. CDR3 nucleotides: TGCGCCAGCAGCTCCGGGGCCGGGAGTGGCAATCAGCCCCAGCATTTT. Supplemented by reference TRBV5-1 and TRBJ1-5, the full variable domain reads KAGVTQTPRYLIKTRGQQVTLSCSPISGHRSVSWYQQTPGQGLQFLFEYFSETQRNKGNFPGRFSGRQFSNSRSEMNVSTLELGDSALYLCASSSGAGSGNQPQHFGDGTRLSIL.

This clone was seen more than once but under ten times. The chain joins TRBV5-1 to TRBJ2-3; 11 bases map to TRBD1. V shed 5 bases and J 6 bases; nucleotides not matched to a gene: 11. CDR3 length: 16 residues. The germline gives CDR1 SGHRS, CDR2 YFSETQ. CDR3 sequence reads: CASSFGQGAWTDTQYF. As DNA, the CDR3 is TGCGCCAGCAGTTTCGGACAGGGGGCGTGGACGGATACGCAGTATTTT.

This clone was seen only a few times. This chain uses TRBV7-9 with TRBJ2-6; possibly TRBD1 for D (5 bases). CDR1 is SEHNR and CDR2 is FQNEAQ in the germline V gene (reference sequence). The CDR3 is made up of 16 amino acids. Trimming removed 1 base from V and 0 bases from J, with 7 bases in between. For the CDR3, the DNA is TGTGCCAGCAGCTTAGGCCAGGGCTCTGGGGCCAACGTCCTGACTTTC. Protein: CASSLGQGSGANVLTF.

This clone was observed a few times. V usage is TRBV7-2 and J usage is TRBJ2-6, with D tentatively TRBD1 (7 bases). CDR3 size: 16 residues. Germline V gene sequence: CDR1 SGHTA, CDR2 FQGNSA. V gave up 1 base and J gave up 2 bases, with 9 bases separating them. The CDR3 DNA is TGTGCCAGCAGCTTAGGCAGGGGGGCTGGGGCCAACGTCCTGACTTTC. Its translation: CASSLGRGAGANVLTF. Using reference TRBV7-2 and TRBJ2-6 for the parts outside the CDR3, the full variable domain is GAGVSQSPSNKVTEKGKDVELRCDPISGHTALYWYRQSLGQGLEFLIYFQGNSAPDKSGLPSDRFSAERTGGSVSTLTIQRTQQEDSAVYLCASSLGRGAGANVLTFGAGSRLTVL.

The chain carries TRBV7-9 and TRBJ2-1; 7 nucleotides line up with TRBD1. Germline V gives CDR1 SEHNR, CDR2 FQNEAQ (reference sequence). This CDR3 region has 13 residues. V shed 11 bases, J shed 0 bases, and the junction held 4 bases outside the gene matches. CDR3 loop: CAGQASSYNEQFF. The CDR3, as DNA: TGTGCCGGACAGGCCAGCTCCTACAATGAGCAGTTCTTC.

J is TRBJ2-1 and V is TRBV9; 12 bases line up with TRBD2. V lost 3 bases to trimming and J lost 4 bases; unmatched junction nucleotides: 5. CDR3 length: 16 amino acids. Germline V gives CDR1 SGDLS, CDR2 YYNGEE. Here the CDR3 reads CASSAGTSGPYNEQFF. CDR3 DNA sequence: TGTGCCAGCAGCGCCGGGACTAGCGGGCCTTACAATGAGCAGTTCTTC.

The chain recombines TRBV9 with TRBJ2-3; D perhaps matches TRBD1 (7 bases). Per the germline V gene, CDR1 is SGDLS and CDR2 is YYNGEE. V lost 4 bases to trimming and J lost 0 bases, with 15 bases between them. The CDR3 covers 16 residues. CDR3 sequence (DNA): TGTGCCAGCAGCCTCTTACAGGGGACTAGCACAGATACGCAGTATTTT. Its protein is CASSLLQGTSTDTQYF.

This clone appeared a few times. The V and J genes are TRBV7-9 and TRBJ2-3; unclear D gene. V was clipped by 1 base and J by 2 bases, with 4 bases between them. This CDR3 is built from 13 residues. The germline gives CDR1 SEHNR, CDR2 FQNEAQ (reference sequence). The CDR3 region has the DNA TGTGCCAGCAGCTTAGAACTCACAGATACGCAGTATTTT. This codes for CASSLELTDTQYF.

This clone was seen a handful of times. This chain links TRBV29-1 with TRBJ1-2; D might be TRBD1 (5 bases). Trimming removed 3 bases at V and 4 bases at J, with 15 bases between. Looked up from germline, CDR1 is SQVTM and CDR2 is ANQGSEA. The CDR3 length is 14 residues. CDR3 DNA sequence: TGCAGCGTTGAGGGGGGATCCATCCCCTATGGCTACACCTTC. This sequence encodes CSVEGGSIPYGYTF.

There are a few counts of this clone. The V call is TRBV4-2, the J call TRBJ1-2, with D tentatively TRBD1 (6 bases). Trimming left V 0 bases short and J 8 bases short, with 19 bases between. CDR1 LGHNA and CDR2 YNFKEQ come from the germline V gene. The CDR3 length is 16 residues. The CDR3 protein is CASSQDTGGRGSGYTF. CDR3 bases: TGTGCCAGCAGCCAAGATACCGGGGGGCGCGGGAGCGGCTACACCTTC.

This clone has just a few counts. The chain recombines TRBV29-1 with TRBJ2-1; 8 bases fit TRBD1. V was clipped by 6 bases and J by 4 bases; unmatched bases: 11. This CDR3 region has 15 residues. Germline V gives CDR1 SQVTM, CDR2 ANQGSEA. DNA of the CDR3: TGCAGCGTGGAAAAGGGGGGACAGGAGTACAATGAGCAGTTCTTC. Its translation: CSVEKGGQEYNEQFF.

This clone was observed a handful of times. The chain employs TRBV9 and TRBJ2-7; D perhaps matches TRBD1 (5 bases). Germline-derived CDR1 and CDR2 are SGDLS and YYNGEE. This CDR3 spans 14 amino acids. With 0 bases removed from V and 4 bases from J, the gap between germline ends came to 11 bases. The CDR3 DNA reads TGTGCCAGCAGCGTAGGGGGCGGCGAATACGAGCAGTACTTC. Translated, it gives CASSVGGGEYEQYF.

The chain is built from TRBV19 and TRBJ1-2; 9 bases agree with TRBD1. V dropped 5 bases and J dropped 2; count of bases not matched to a gene: 3. The CDR3 loop spans 14 amino acids. Germline CDR1 is LNHDA and CDR2 is SQIVND (reference sequence). The CDR3 loop is CASSHGTGNYGYTF. As DNA, the CDR3 is TGTGCCAGTAGTCACGGGACAGGGAACTATGGCTACACCTTC. The whole variable domain, filled in from reference TRBV19 and TRBJ1-2, reads DGGITQSPKYLFRKEGQNVTLSCEQNLNHDAMYWYRQDPGQGLRLIYYSQIVNDFQKGDIAEGYSVSREKKESFPLTVTSAQKNPTAFYLCASSHGTGNYGYTFGSGTRLTVV.

This clone was seen only a few times. This chain uses TRBV7-6 with TRBJ2-1; a weak D match, TRBD1 (6 bases). Germline CDR1 reads SGHVS; CDR2 reads FNYEAQ. The CDR3 is 12 amino acids. V was trimmed by 4 bases and J by 9 bases, leaving 10 bases between them. CDR3 in DNA: TGTGCCAGCAGCTCGCAGGGGAGTGAGCAGTTCTTC. This translates into CASSSQGSEQFF.

The sample holds a few counts of this clone. This chain connects TRBV7-2 to TRBJ2-3; TRBD2 aligns across 7 bases. The ends lost 8 bases at V and 4 bases at J; junction bases unmatched: 6. Looked up from germline, CDR1 is SGHTA and CDR2 is FQGNSA. CDR3 length equals 13 residues. CDR3 bases: TGTGCCAGCCGCGCGGGGGAGGCAGATACGCAGTATTTT. Residues: CASRAGEADTQYF. The complete variable domain, with remaining parts taken from reference TRBV7-2 and TRBJ2-3, reads GAGVSQSPSNKVTEKGKDVELRCDPISGHTALYWYRQSLGQGLEFLIYFQGNSAPDKSGLPSDRFSAERTGGSVSTLTIQRTQQEDSAVYLCASRAGEADTQYFGPGTRLTVL.

The V call is TRBV4-3, the J call TRBJ2-7; unclear D gene. CDR3 length: 13 residues. The germline V gene encodes CDR1 LGHNA and CDR2 YSLEER. Trimming stripped 0 bases from V and 4 bases from J, with 7 bases between. In DNA form, the CDR3 reads TGCGCCAGCAGCCAAGAGGCCCAGTACGAGCAGTACTTC. Translation: CASSQEAQYEQYF.

Only a few counts were recorded for this clone. The chain recombines TRBV9 with TRBJ2-3; possibly TRBD2 for D (5 bases). The CDR3 is made up of 14 amino acids. Germline lookup yields CDR1 SGDLS and CDR2 YYNGEE. With 4 bases removed from V and 7 bases from J, the gap between germline ends came to 16 bases. The CDR3 region has the DNA TGTGCCAGCAGCCCCCATCCCCCGGGGAATACGCAGTATTTT. Amino acids: CASSPHPPGNTQYF.

This clone was observed a few times. CDR3 in amino acids: CASSSGYGYTF. For the CDR3, the DNA is TGTGCCAGCAGCTCAGGTTATGGCTACACCTTC. The chain joins TRBV7-2 to TRBJ1-2; D not certain. The ends were cut back, 4 bases at V and 5 bases at J, with 5 bases in the middle. Germline V gene lookup returns CDR1 SGHTA and CDR2 FQGNSA. This CDR3 is 11 amino acids long.

The J gene is TRBJ2-7, the V gene TRBV4-3, with 7 bases matching TRBD1. The V segment lost 0 bases and the J segment 0 bases; nucleotides outside the gene matches: 5. CDR3 length equals 16 residues. Germline V gene lookup returns CDR1 LGHNA and CDR2 YSLEER. CDR3 sequence: CASSQDRTGRSYEQYF. CDR3 bases: TGCGCCAGCAGCCAAGATAGGACAGGTCGCTCCTACGAGCAGTACTTC.

This clone has a handful of counts. V gene TRBV4-1 combines with J gene TRBJ1-2; D not resolved. The CDR3 has 14 amino acids. V lost 5 bases, J lost 3 bases, and 13 bases lay in between. The germline CDR1 and CDR2 sequences are MGHRA and YSYEKL. CDR3 residues: CASSSPERDYGYTF. The CDR3 DNA follows: TGCGCCAGCAGCTCCCCAGAGAGGGACTATGGCTACACCTTC.

The chain links TRBV5-1 to TRBJ2-7; D is possibly TRBD2 (5 bases). Germline V lookup: CDR1 SGHRS, CDR2 YFSETQ. The CDR3 runs to 16 residues. The ends were cut back, 2 bases at V and 7 bases at J, with 22 bases in the middle. The CDR3 protein is CASSFVAGNPVYEQYF. CDR3 coding DNA: TGCGCCAGCAGCTTTGTTGCCGGGAATCCCGTCTATGAGCAGTACTTC.

This sequence joins TRBV5-1 and TRBJ1-2, with D possibly matching TRBD1 (6 bases). Trimming took 5 bases from V and 3 from J, leaving 11 bases between them. CDR3 length equals 13 residues. Germline lookup yields CDR1 SGHRS and CDR2 YFSETQ. The CDR3 DNA sequence: TGCGCCAGCAGTGATTCAGGGGACTATGGCTACACCTTC. Protein sequence: CASSDSGDYGYTF. Full variable domain (rest looked up from reference TRBV5-1 and TRBJ1-2): KAGVTQTPRYLIKTRGQQVTLSCSPISGHRSVSWYQQTPGQGLQFLFEYFSETQRNKGNFPGRFSGRQFSNSRSEMNVSTLELGDSALYLCASSDSGDYGYTFGSGTRLTVV.

This clone was recorded a few times. The chain carries TRBV4-2 and TRBJ1-5, with a possible D match to TRBD1 (5 bases). CDR1 is LGHNA and CDR2 is YNFKEQ in the germline V gene. V lost 3 bases and J lost 7, with 10 bases in between. CDR3 length equals 13 residues. The CDR3, as DNA: TGTGCCAGCAGCCATGCCCAGGGACAGCCCCAGCATTTT. Protein sequence: CASSHAQGQPQHF.

The chain has TRBV7-9 and TRBJ1-2, with D possibly matching TRBD1 (6 bases). Germline V lookup: CDR1 SEHNR, CDR2 FQNEAQ (reference sequence). V shed 1 base and J shed 8 bases, with 11 bases lying between them. The CDR3 is made up of 13 amino acids. The CDR3 nucleotides read TGTGCCAGCAGCTTAGGGGGACAATACGGCTACACCTTC. Its translation is CASSLGGQYGYTF.

V gene TRBV30 combines with J gene TRBJ1-2; D not certain. The CDR3 has 12 residues. Germline CDR1 GTSNPN, CDR2 SVGIG (reference sequence). V lost 0 bases, J lost 3 bases, and 5 bases lay in between. The CDR3 loop reads CAWSVAHYGYTF. In DNA, the CDR3 is TGTGCCTGGAGTGTAGCGCACTATGGCTACACCTTC.